The rows below give T cell receptor beta chains drawn from one sample of a study of T-cell memory formation after mild COVID-19. A single record per CDR3 protein comes from TCRdb applying MiXCR to the 5' RACE reads. The data show roughly 560,000 distinct CDR3 sequences, approximately 20% seen once. The sample was PBMCs or a T cell subset sorted from them (not recorded which). The receptors were gathered from an adult woman who had mild COVID-19 (a few samples of this study predate the infection). Cell type and time point are not known. Both conserved end residues are part of each CDR3. Fields, in order: V gene, clone size, CDR3 protein. Clone size is shown for a subset of rows, as once, few, many or a class of expanded clone.

v_call: TRBV7-8
clone_size: few
cdr3_aa: CASTRGDEAFF

v_call: TRBV5-1
clone_size: NA
cdr3_aa: CASSSGLGLEQYF

v_call: TRBV3-1
clone_size: few
cdr3_aa: CASSQVYRGGYEQYF

v_call: TRBV5-1
clone_size: NA
cdr3_aa: CASSSGSINEQFF

v_call: TRBV21-1
clone_size: few
cdr3_aa: CASSTIPGPCDYEQYF

v_call: TRBV12-3/TRBV12-4
clone_size: many
cdr3_aa: CASRRQGSSVTEAFF

v_call: TRBV30
clone_size: NA
cdr3_aa: CAWDPGQGAHEQYF

v_call: TRBV5-8
clone_size: few
cdr3_aa: CASSLAGTGVANTIYF

v_call: TRBV29-1
clone_size: few
cdr3_aa: CSVVLQGGQPQHF

v_call: TRBV9
clone_size: NA
cdr3_aa: CASSTRAGGESETQYF

v_call: TRBV7-9
clone_size: few
cdr3_aa: CASSLEPGRYNEQFF

v_call: TRBV5-6
clone_size: few
cdr3_aa: CASSLRGTTEAFF

v_call: TRBV4-1
clone_size: NA
cdr3_aa: CASSQDGETGITPLHF

v_call: TRBV29-1
clone_size: NA
cdr3_aa: CSVDSTTSYEQYF

v_call: TRBV12-3/TRBV12-4
clone_size: NA
cdr3_aa: CASSARTATNYGYTF

v_call: TRBV21-1
clone_size: NA
cdr3_aa: CASSKVGTAGVEVTQPQHF

v_call: TRBV6-5
clone_size: NA
cdr3_aa: CASSYELAGAKNIQYF

v_call: TRBV10-3
clone_size: NA
cdr3_aa: CAISEITGDGYTF

v_call: TRBV4-3
clone_size: few
cdr3_aa: CASSQGIATNTGELFF

v_call: TRBV6-5
clone_size: few
cdr3_aa: CASSFFGTQVHEQYF

v_call: TRBV20-1
clone_size: NA
cdr3_aa: CSAMDGLAGGSDTQYF

v_call: TRBV12-3/TRBV12-4
clone_size: many
cdr3_aa: CASSFRAGTDNEQFF

v_call: TRBV6-5
clone_size: few
cdr3_aa: CASRTDRGGNEQFF

v_call: TRBV20-1
clone_size: few
cdr3_aa: CSAALGPNEQYF

v_call: TRBV7-2
clone_size: few
cdr3_aa: CASSLEDPRVLGTDYEQYF

v_call: TRBV5-4
clone_size: few
cdr3_aa: CASSLPGSANTGELFF

v_call: TRBV27
clone_size: NA
cdr3_aa: CASSVTGGASYEQYF

v_call: TRBV5-1
clone_size: many
cdr3_aa: CASSSGTTRETQYF

v_call: TRBV6-5
clone_size: few
cdr3_aa: CASSYSSSLEQFF

v_call: TRBV20-1
clone_size: NA
cdr3_aa: CSASRQPNQPQHF

v_call: TRBV29-1
clone_size: NA
cdr3_aa: CSVTPDYGYTF

v_call: TRBV11-1
clone_size: NA
cdr3_aa: CASSYRAGSSGEKYF